Following are 30 T cell receptor beta chains from one sample sequenced in a study of T-cell reconstitution after alpha-beta-depleted transplantation in children. For TCRbeta, the library was prepared with unique molecular identifiers. TCRdb fed the PCR reads into MiXCR, producing one record per CDR3 protein. Of 300,000 to 350,000 distinct CDR3 sequences in the sample, 20% to 30% were seen once. This specimen consisted of PBMCs, mostly from graft donor cells, obtained 180 days after TCRalphabeta/CD19-depleted stem cell transplant. The receptors stem from a male patient younger than 18 who had a stem cell transplant for acute lymphoblastic leukemia, so the T cells may come from the graft donor.

The rearrangement links TRBV20-1 to TRBJ2-1, with TRBD2 identical over 7 bases. The CDR3 totals 13 residues. Germline lookup yields CDR1 DFQATT and CDR2 SNEGSKA (reference sequence). Trimming cost V 2 bases and J 3 bases; bases outside gene matches: 1. The CDR3, as DNA: TGCAGTGCTAGAACTAGCGACTACAATGAGCAGTTCTTC. Amino acid sequence: CSARTSDYNEQFF.

V gene TRBV6-1 combines with J gene TRBJ2-3; TRBD1 matches at 8 bases. CDR3 size: 15 residues. The V segment lost 3 bases and the J segment 7 bases; nucleotides outside the gene matches: 9. Germline lookup yields CDR1 MNHNS and CDR2 SASEGT. As DNA, the CDR3 is TGTGCCAGCAGTGAGCGACAGGGGATCATCTATACGCAGTATTTT. Amino acids: CASSERQGIIYTQYF.

This clonotype was seen many times. This chain connects TRBV24-1 to TRBJ2-2; tentatively, D is TRBD2 (5 bases). Trimming shortened V by 7 bases and J by 2 bases, and 7 bases separated the two germline ends. The CDR3 runs 13 residues. CDR1 is KGHDR and CDR2 is SFDVKD in the germline V gene. For the CDR3, the DNA is TGTGCCACCAGAGCGGAAAACACCGGGGAGCTGTTTTTT. It codes for CATRAENTGELFF.

The V call is TRBV5-6, the J call TRBJ2-1, with 7 nucleotides matching TRBD1. Germline CDR1 and CDR2: SGHDT and YYEEEE. The CDR3 extends over 13 amino acids. V shed 1 base and J 9 bases; nucleotides not matched to a gene: 4. CDR3 in amino acids: CASSLNRGIEQFF. CDR3 DNA: TGTGCCAGCAGCTTGAACAGGGGAATTGAGCAGTTCTTC.

The chain recombines TRBV6-2 or TRBV6-3 with TRBJ2-5; no reliable D call. The CDR3 runs to 14 residues. Deletions cut 0 bases from V and 4 bases from J, with 9 bases between. CDR1 MNHEY and CDR2 SVGEGT come from the germline V gene. The DNA for the CDR3 is TGTGCCAGCAGTTACTCTCGGGCTAGAGAGACCCAGTACTTC. This gives the protein CASSYSRARETQYF.

The sample holds many counts of this clonotype. The genes are TRBV29-1 and TRBJ2-7, with D hard to call. CDR1 is SQVTM, CDR2 ANQGSEA, per germline. V was cut by 4 bases and J by 2 bases, with 9 bases left in between. This CDR3 has 12 amino acids. CDR3 loop: CSVADQAYEQYF. DNA of the CDR3: TGCAGCGTTGCTGACCAAGCCTACGAGCAGTACTTC.

The rearrangement uses TRBV5-1 and TRBJ2-1, with TRBD2 matching 8 bases. The trim removed 9 bases at V and 4 bases at J, leaving 12 bases unmatched. Germline loops: CDR1 SGHRS, CDR2 YFSETQ. This CDR3 is built from 15 residues. CDR3 coding DNA: TGCGCCATCGAACATAGCGGGATAGTTTACAATGAGCAGTTCTTC. This encodes CAIEHSGIVYNEQFF.

Of note for this clonotype: Germline is not matched at one junction end, which may reflect a read error. This chain connects TRBV9 to TRBJ2-3, with TRBD1 as a possible D gene (7 bases). The CDR3 extends over 15 amino acids. CDR1 SGDLS and CDR2 YYNGEE come from the germline V gene. CDR3 region: CASSTQGGLTDTQCF. The DNA for the CDR3 is TGTGCCAGCAGCACCCAGGGGGGCCTCACAGATACGCAGTGTTTT.

This chain connects TRBV5-1 to TRBJ2-3; 13 bases are a match to TRBD2. Germline-derived CDR1 and CDR2 are SGHRS and YFSETQ. Trimming cost V 5 bases and J 4 bases; bases outside gene matches: 7. This CDR3 region has 16 residues. CDR3 loop: CASRVGLAGVPDTQYF. CDR3 sequence (DNA): TGCGCCAGCAGAGTCGGACTAGCGGGAGTCCCAGATACGCAGTATTTT.

This clonotype was counted at least ten times. The chain is built from TRBV5-1 and TRBJ2-3, with D possibly matching TRBD2 (5 bases). V lost 2 bases and J lost 1, with 11 bases in between. Germline V gene lookup returns CDR1 SGHRS and CDR2 YFSETQ. The CDR3 sequence is 15 residues long. The CDR3 here is CASSLAAVRTDTQYF. The CDR3 nucleotides read TGCGCCAGCAGCTTAGCGGCAGTGCGCACAGATACGCAGTATTTT.

V and J are TRBV3-1 and TRBJ2-3; weak D call: TRBD2 (5 bases). Germline-derived CDR1 and CDR2 are LGHDT and YNNKEL (reference sequence). V gave up 4 bases and J gave up 2 bases, with 10 bases separating them. There are 14 residues in the CDR3. The CDR3 sequence is CASSRPADTDTQYF. CDR3 in DNA: TGTGCCAGCAGCCGCCCAGCGGACACAGATACGCAGTATTTT.

This clonotype appeared a few times. J is TRBJ2-1 and V is TRBV27; D may correspond to TRBD1 or TRBD2 (5 bases each). CDR1 is MNHEY, CDR2 SMNVEV, per germline (reference sequence). Trimming removed 6 bases from V and 5 bases from J, with 20 bases in between. CDR3 length: 16 amino acids. CDR3 nucleotides: TGTGCCAGCAGGCCTGGGGAAGGGGAGAAGAACAATGAGCAGTTCTTC. Translating it yields CASRPGEGEKNNEQFF.

The CDR3 region is CASSSKGQARPEFNYGYTF. CDR3 nucleotides: TGCGCCAGCAGCTCGAAGGGACAGGCACGACCAGAATTTAACTATGGCTACACCTTC. The gene calls are TRBV5-1 and TRBJ1-2, with 8 bases lining up with TRBD1. This CDR3 spans 19 amino acids. V shed 3 bases, J shed 1 base, and the junction held 17 bases outside the gene matches. Germline values: CDR1 SGHRS, CDR2 YFSETQ.

The genes are TRBV29-1 and TRBJ2-5; 10 positions agree with TRBD1. This CDR3 has 13 amino acids. The J segment lost 5 bases and the V segment lost 1 base, leaving 1 base of the junction unmatched. From germline, CDR1 is SQVTM and CDR2 ANQGSEA. CDR3 sequence (DNA): TGCAGCGTTGAAGCGACAGGGGGCGAGACCCAGTACTTC. The encoded protein is CSVEATGGETQYF. Using reference TRBV29-1 and TRBJ2-5 for the parts outside the CDR3, the full variable domain is SAVISQKPSRDICQRGTSLTIQCQVDSQVTMMFWYRQQPGQSLTLIATANQGSEATYESGFVIDKFPISRPNLTFSTLTVSNMSPEDSSIYLCSVEATGGETQYFGPGTRLLVL.

This clonotype has just a few counts. The V and J genes are TRBV15 and TRBJ1-5, with 8 bases matching TRBD1. The CDR3 extends over 15 amino acids. The V gene end was trimmed by 5 bases and the J gene end by 2 bases; junction bases not matched to a gene: 5. CDR1 is LNHNV, CDR2 YYDKDF, per germline (reference sequence). Here the CDR3 reads CATSPDREGNQPQHF. The CDR3 DNA sequence: TGTGCCACCAGCCCGGACAGGGAGGGCAATCAGCCCCAGCATTTT.

The chain links TRBV2 to TRBJ2-5; 13 bases fit TRBD2. The germline V gene has CDR1 SNHLY and CDR2 FYNNEI. The CDR3 is made up of 16 amino acids. The V gene end was trimmed by 3 bases and the J gene end by 6 bases; junction bases not matched to a gene: 7. The DNA for the CDR3 is TGTGCCAGCAGTGACGGACTAGCGGGAGCGGAGAAGACCCAGTACTTC. Its translation is CASSDGLAGAEKTQYF.

J is TRBJ1-4 and V is TRBV7-9; unclear D gene. V was shortened by 1 base and J by 7 bases, with 13 bases between the two germline ends. CDR1 and CDR2 (germline): SEHNR, FQNEAQ (reference sequence). CDR3 length: 15 amino acids. The CDR3, as DNA: TGTGCCAGCAGCTTAGAAGGGTTTGGGGTTGAAAAACTGTTTTTT. Its translation is CASSLEGFGVEKLFF.

This clonotype was seen only a few times. Relative to the germline gene, one junction end is altered; a read error may explain this. The CDR3 region has the DNA TGCAGTGCCAGAGCCGGACTAGCGCCCTCCTACGAGCAGTACTTC. Encoded protein: CSARAGLAPSYEQYF. The chain has TRBV20-1 and TRBJ2-7; 9 nucleotides align to TRBD2. The CDR3 contains 15 residues. Germline CDR1 and CDR2: DFQATT and SNEGSKA (reference sequence).

The CDR3 coding sequence is TGTGCCAGCAGCGGTAGCAGGAGTTACGAGACCCAGTACTTC. Protein product: CASSGSRSYETQYF. This rearrangement joins TRBV9 to TRBJ2-5; D is ambiguous. The CDR3 runs to 14 residues. The V and J ends lost 3 bases and 5 bases respectively, with 14 bases between them. CDR1 is SGDLS, CDR2 YYNGEE, per germline.

V and J are TRBV7-6 and TRBJ2-7; a weak D match, TRBD1 (6 bases). This CDR3 has 17 amino acids. With 1 base removed from V and 0 bases from J, the gap between germline ends came to 16 bases. CDR1 SGHVS and CDR2 FNYEAQ come from the germline V gene. CDR3 sequence: CASSLDRANLSSYEQYF. CDR3 nucleotide sequence: TGTGCCAGCAGCTTAGACAGGGCGAACCTAAGCTCCTACGAGCAGTACTTC.

The chain has TRBV2 and TRBJ1-1; no firm D call. Per germline, CDR1 SNHLY and CDR2 FYNNEI. The CDR3 is 13 amino acids. V lost 6 bases, J lost 5 bases, and 13 bases lay in between. The CDR3 region has the DNA TGTGCCAGCAGCTCCCGTAGTTGGACTGAAGCTTTCTTT. Protein product: CASSSRSWTEAFF.

In this sample, this clonotype turned up many times. This chain joins TRBV27 and TRBJ2-3; 13 nucleotides match TRBD2. CDR3 size: 15 residues. Germline V gene lookup returns CDR1 MNHEY and CDR2 SMNVEV (reference sequence). With V trimmed by 5 bases and J by 7 bases, 6 bases remained unmatched. CDR3 protein: CASSGRTSGRNTQYF. In nucleotides, the CDR3 is TGTGCCAGCAGTGGAAGGACTAGCGGGAGAAATACGCAGTATTTT.

The J gene is TRBJ2-3, the V gene TRBV15; D gene ambiguous. The CDR3 has 13 residues. The ends were cut back, 3 bases at V and 4 bases at J, with 8 bases in the middle. Germline loops: CDR1 LNHNV, CDR2 YYDKDF (reference sequence). The chain's CDR3 is CATSSPGADTQYF. For the CDR3, the DNA is TGTGCCACCAGCAGCCCTGGGGCAGATACGCAGTATTTT. Looking up the rest from reference TRBV15 and TRBJ2-3 gives the full variable domain: DAMVIQNPRYQVTQFGKPVTLSCSQTLNHNVMYWYQQKSSQAPKLLFHYYDKDFNNEADTPDNFQSRRPNTSFCFLDIRSPGLGDTAMYLCATSSPGADTQYFGPGTRLTVL.

With respect to this clonotype: One base away lies a much larger clone, so this may be a sequencing read error. The chain couples TRBV9 to TRBJ2-7, with 8 bases that match TRBD1. The V gene end was trimmed by 3 bases and the J gene end by 3 bases; junction bases not matched to a gene: 5. Germline V gene data show CDR1 as SGDLS and CDR2 as YYNGEE. The CDR3 loop spans 14 amino acids. The CDR3 here is CASSEGQVDYEQYF. CDR3 coding DNA: TGTGCCAGCAGCGAGGGACAGGTAGACTACGAGCAGTACTTC.

This clonotype appeared a few times. This sequence joins TRBV5-1 and TRBJ1-2; 7 bases are a match to TRBD1. The CDR3 has 15 residues. Germline-derived CDR1 and CDR2 are SGHRS and YFSETQ. Unmatched junction bases numbered 6, after V lost 0 bases and J lost 4 bases. For the CDR3, the DNA is TGCGCCAGCAGCTTGGGACAGGGCTTCATCTATGGCTACACCTTC. The encoded protein is CASSLGQGFIYGYTF.

This clonotype appeared a few times. The chain has TRBV20-1 and TRBJ1-5; TRBD1 matches 8 bases. Germline CDR1 is DFQATT and CDR2 is SNEGSKA (reference sequence). Losses at the gene ends were 5 bases for V and 0 bases for J; bases not matched to a gene: 12. The CDR3 is 17 amino acids. For the CDR3, the DNA is TGCAGTGCTCTTAGCCCTGGACAGGGCACTAGCAATCAGCCCCAGCATTTT. This gives the protein CSALSPGQGTSNQPQHF.

The chain joins TRBV2 to TRBJ1-2; no definite D call. The germline CDR1 and CDR2 sequences are SNHLY and FYNNEI. Trimming left V 5 bases short and J 8 bases short, with 15 bases between. This CDR3 has 13 residues. The CDR3 spells CASSLFDRLGYTF. The CDR3 region has the DNA TGTGCCAGCAGTCTCTTCGACCGCCTGGGCTACACCTTC.

The chain has TRBV3-1 and TRBJ1-5; D is undetermined. Between the trimmed V and J ends, which lost 0 bases and 0 bases, there was a span of 6 bases. From germline, CDR1 is LGHDT and CDR2 YNNKEL (reference sequence). The CDR3 is 15 residues long. CDR3 residues: CASSQERFSNQPQHF. The CDR3 coding sequence is TGTGCCAGCAGCCAAGAACGATTTAGCAATCAGCCCCAGCATTTT.

V gene TRBV7-3 combines with J gene TRBJ1-1; D perhaps matches TRBD1 (5 bases). Trimming left V 2 bases short and J 1 base short, with 8 bases between. Germline CDR1 reads SGHTA; CDR2 reads FQGTGA. The CDR3 spans 14 residues. Here the CDR3 reads CASSLATANTEAFF. The CDR3 DNA sequence: TGTGCCAGCAGCTTAGCGACAGCGAACACTGAAGCTTTCTTT.

This clonotype was recorded at least ten times. The chain joins TRBV11-2 to TRBJ2-7; D call uncertain. Trimming shortened V by 5 bases and J by 9 bases, and 11 bases separated the two germline ends. Germline V gives CDR1 SGHAT, CDR2 FQNNGV. This CDR3 comprises 11 residues. CDR3 residues: CASSQTLAQYF. CDR3 DNA sequence: TGTGCCAGCAGCCAGACTTTGGCGCAGTACTTC.